Only one count was recorded for the clone carrying this T cell receptor beta chain. Antigen unknown. A read error may produce the germline difference seen at one junction end. A constant-region primer served to make TCR beta cDNA from roughly 540 ng total RNA. ARM-PCR, slightly modified, supplied the TCR beta libraries through three nested multiplex PCR rounds. TCRdb reanalysed the multiplex PCR reads using MiXCR and keeps one entry per CDR3 protein. The table has some 190,000 distinct CDR3 sequences, over 80% seen once. This entry is derived from a study of tumor-infiltrating lymphocytes in primary liver carcinoma. Study-level results: It was tumor-adjacent and tumor-blood pairs that overlapped less than tumor region pairs did.

Joint extraction of RNA and DNA used roughly 19-31 mg of bulk tissue that was unsorted. Source material: tumor tissue from primary liver carcinoma. This sequence originates from a man aged 35 to 55 with primary liver carcinoma and hepatitis B virus infection.

DNA of the CDR3: TGTGACAGCAGTTACTCGACACAGGGGAATCGCTACGAGCAGAACTTC. Amino acids: CDSSYSTQGNRYEQNF. The chain couples TRBV6-2 or TRBV6-3 to TRBJ2-7, with 7 nucleotides matching TRBD1. The germline CDR1 and CDR2 sequences are MNHEY and SVGEGT. The CDR3 consists of 16 residues.